This TCR beta chain was identified during a study of technical replicates of blood from a handful of donors. CDR1 LNHDA and CDR2 SQIVND come from the germline V gene (reference sequence). The CDR3 runs 17 residues. The J segment lost 2 bases and the V segment lost 3 bases, leaving 7 bases of the junction unmatched. This clone was found once. The table came from immunoSEQ multiplex PCR; TCRdb's copy has only in-frame clones and leaves some out. The table has tens of thousands of clones, roughly 95% seen once; the top ten hold roughly 0.24%. This TCR was sampled from a human donor in good health. The V and J genes are TRBV19 and TRBJ1-5, with 10 bases fitting TRBD1. Sequencing used T cells isolated from PBMCs. CDR3 DNA sequence: TGTGCCAGTAGTATTTTGGGACAGGGGTTGGGCAATCAGCCCCAGCATTTT. Encoded protein: CASSILGQGLGNQPQHF.